The 20 T cell receptor beta chains below come from one sample, sequenced in a study of blood T cells in healthy people across ages. Alongside a J-beta primer mix, a sample-barcoded 5' primer served in a second PCR lasting roughly 7 to 11 cycles. TCRdb recomputed calls from the 5' RACE reads with MiXCR, one row per CDR3 protein. The data show some 700,000 distinct CDR3 sequences, about 20% seen once. Material: blood. The receptor set was obtained from a man between 65 and 79 years old in good health.

This clonotype was found many times. The chain joins TRBV9 to TRBJ2-3; D remains ambiguous. Trimming took 1 base from V and 3 from J, leaving 12 bases between them. This CDR3 has 15 residues. Germline V gives CDR1 SGDLS, CDR2 YYNGEE. CDR3 amino acids: CASSVRPQRTDTQYF. The CDR3 DNA reads TGTGCCAGCAGCGTACGCCCTCAGCGTACAGATACGCAGTATTTT.

The V call is TRBV4-1, the J call TRBJ1-1, with D tentatively TRBD1 (5 bases). Germline CDR1 and CDR2: MGHRA and YSYEKL. Trimming cost V 4 bases and J 1 base, with 10 bases left between them. The CDR3 loop spans 14 amino acids. CDR3 in DNA: TGCGCCAGCAGCCGGGACTTAGGGAACACTGAAGCTTTCTTT. Translation gives CASSRDLGNTEAFF.

The chain recombines TRBV20-1 with TRBJ1-5; TRBD1 might be the D (6 bases). CDR3 size: 12 residues. Per the germline V gene, CDR1 is DFQATT and CDR2 is SNEGSKA (reference sequence). With 5 bases removed from V and 6 bases from J, the gap between germline ends came to 11 bases. CDR3 sequence: CSAGRGGQPQHF. The CDR3 bases are TGCAGTGCTGGGAGGGGGGGTCAGCCCCAGCATTTT.

This clonotype was seen a few times. This chain links TRBV20-1 with TRBJ1-1; 8 nucleotides agree with TRBD1. This CDR3 has 15 residues. Germline CDR1 and CDR2: DFQATT and SNEGSKA (reference sequence). V gave up 5 bases and J gave up 4 bases; unmatched junction bases: 12. CDR3: CSASRWTGWSTEAFF. DNA for the CDR3: TGCAGTGCTTCACGTTGGACAGGGTGGAGCACTGAAGCTTTCTTT.

Only a few counts were recorded for this clonotype. The rearrangement uses TRBV5-1 and TRBJ2-3, with TRBD2 matching over 11 bases. The junction had 6 bases not matched to a gene; V was cut back by 0 bases and J by 3 bases. CDR3 length: 17 amino acids. In germline, CDR1 is SGHRS, CDR2 YFSETQ. CDR3 in DNA: TGCGCCAGCAGCTTGGAACTAGCGGGAGTAGGGACAGATACGCAGTATTTT. This gives the protein CASSLELAGVGTDTQYF.

The chain has TRBV24-1 and TRBJ2-2, with a possible D match to TRBD2 (6 bases). The CDR3 length is 12 residues. Germline V gives CDR1 KGHDR, CDR2 SFDVKD. Trimming removed 10 bases from V and 5 bases from J, with 10 bases in between. CDR3 coding DNA: TGTGCCACGGGCGCGGGGACCGGGGAGCTGTTTTTT. Protein: CATGAGTGELFF.

The rearrangement links TRBV7-9 to TRBJ2-2; D is perhaps TRBD1 (5 bases). The CDR3 runs to 19 residues. In germline, CDR1 is SEHNR, CDR2 FQNEAQ (reference sequence). The V and J ends lost 2 bases and 4 bases respectively, with 23 bases between them. The CDR3 here is CASSLLYLVAPQGTGELFF. The CDR3 DNA reads TGTGCCAGCAGCTTATTGTATCTAGTGGCCCCTCAGGGCACCGGGGAGCTGTTTTTT.

This clonotype was detected only a few times. V gene TRBV18 combines with J gene TRBJ2-1; possible D gene TRBD2, 6 bases. Trimming removed 1 base from V and 0 bases from J, with 10 bases in between. Germline V gene sequence: CDR1 KGHSH, CDR2 LQKENI. This CDR3 is built from 16 residues. The CDR3 loop is CASSPLAVSSYNEQFF. The CDR3 DNA is TGTGCCAGCTCACCACTAGCGGTTAGCTCCTACAATGAGCAGTTCTTC.

V gene TRBV7-2 combines with J gene TRBJ1-4, with TRBD1 matching 11 bases. This CDR3 comprises 16 residues. V trimming: 4 bases; J trimming: 11 bases; junction bases outside the gene matches: 12. CDR1 is SGHTA, CDR2 FQGNSA, per germline. CDR3 DNA sequence: TGTGCCAGCAGCTATCCGACCGGACAGGGGGCAGAGAAACTGTTTTTT. It translates to CASSYPTGQGAEKLFF.

The chain uses TRBV7-2 and TRBJ1-6; D perhaps matches TRBD1 (5 bases). This CDR3 comprises 13 residues. Germline V CDR1 and CDR2: SGHTA, FQGNSA. V lost 5 bases and J lost 10, with 12 bases in between. Here the CDR3 DNA reads TGTGCCAGCAGCACCCAGACAGAATCACCCCTCCACTTT. Amino acid sequence: CASSTQTESPLHF.

The chain has TRBV20-1 and TRBJ2-5; 8 bases line up with TRBD2. Germline CDR1 DFQATT, CDR2 SNEGSKA (reference sequence). CDR3 length: 18 residues. Trimming at V came to 1 base and at J to 4 bases, leaving 17 bases not matched to a gene. This CDR3 is CSARGVSGGPGTAETQYF. The CDR3 DNA reads as TGCAGTGCTAGAGGCGTATCGGGGGGGCCGGGTACAGCAGAGACCCAGTACTTC.

This clonotype was seen more than once but under ten times. A junction boundary mismatches the germline segment, possibly from a read error. The chain joins TRBV12-3 or TRBV12-4 to TRBJ2-5; 11 bases agree with TRBD2. The CDR3 is 11 amino acids. DNA for the CDR3: TGTGCCAGCAGTTCTCCGGGACTAGCGGAGTTC. Translating it yields CASSSPGLAEF.

This clonotype was seen more than once but under ten times. V and J are TRBV29-1 and TRBJ1-1; D might be TRBD1 (5 bases). The length of the CDR3 is 13 residues. V lost 6 bases, J lost 1 base, and 12 bases lay in between. Germline CDR1 and CDR2: SQVTM and ANQGSEA. CDR3 loop: CSVAGRGNTEAFF. The CDR3 nucleotides are TGCAGCGTGGCGGGACGGGGGAACACTGAAGCTTTCTTT.

This clonotype was seen only a few times. This chain links TRBV12-3 or TRBV12-4 with TRBJ2-1, with 7 bases identical to TRBD2. The junction had 6 bases not matched to a gene; V was cut back by 5 bases and J by 5 bases. The CDR3 spans 14 residues. The CDR3 here is CASSRGVDDNEQFF. For the CDR3, the DNA is TGTGCCAGCAGTCGGGGGGTGGACGACAATGAGCAGTTCTTC.

In its sample, this clonotype was seen a few times. V and J are TRBV20-1 and TRBJ2-5; perhaps TRBD1 as D (6 bases). This CDR3 contains 14 residues. V was shortened by 5 bases and J by 5 bases, with 18 bases between the two germline ends. Germline lookup yields CDR1 DFQATT and CDR2 SNEGSKA (reference sequence). CDR3 nucleotide sequence: TGCAGTGCTCGCAGGGGTTCAGTTGGGGAGACCCAGTACTTC. Its protein product is CSARRGSVGETQYF.

The chain carries TRBV18 and TRBJ2-1; 9 bases align to TRBD1. Germline V gene sequence: CDR1 KGHSH, CDR2 LQKENI. The CDR3 runs 15 residues. V trimming: 5 bases; J trimming: 7 bases; junction bases outside the gene matches: 9. The CDR3 loop reads CASSSLQGARNEQFF. CDR3 DNA sequence: TGTGCCAGCTCATCCCTACAGGGGGCGAGAAATGAGCAGTTCTTC.

Comments on this clonotype: One junction end disagrees with the germline gene, perhaps due to a read error. The rearrangement uses TRBV5-1 and TRBJ2-1; the D gene is possibly TRBD1 (6 bases). Germline CDR1 SGHRS, CDR2 YFSETQ. This CDR3 has 14 amino acids. The CDR3 DNA reads TGCGCCAGCAGCTCGCGGACAGCCTACGATGAGCAGTTCTTC. Residues: CASSSRTAYDEQFF.

This clonotype was recorded a few times. This chain links TRBV20-1 with TRBJ2-4; D might be TRBD1 (5 bases). This CDR3 spans 14 amino acids. The germline V and J ends were trimmed by 4 bases and 1 base, with 11 bases remaining between them. The germline V gene encodes CDR1 DFQATT and CDR2 SNEGSKA (reference sequence). As DNA, the CDR3 is TGCAGTGCTACCAGGGATAACGCCAAAAACATTCAGTACTTC. As protein: CSATRDNAKNIQYF.

V is TRBV29-1 and J is TRBJ2-1; the D call may be TRBD1 or TRBD2 (5 bases each). Germline CDR1 SQVTM, CDR2 ANQGSEA. With 7 bases removed from V and 7 bases from J, the gap between germline ends came to 14 bases. CDR3 length: 12 residues. The CDR3 coding sequence is TGCAGCGAAGGGGCTGGGGGAAATGAGCAGTTCTTC. Protein sequence: CSEGAGGNEQFF.

This chain connects TRBV28 to TRBJ2-3, with 8 bases lining up with TRBD2. CDR3 size: 15 residues. Germline CDR1 MDHEN, CDR2 SYDVKM. The V segment lost 6 bases and the J segment 4 bases; nucleotides outside the gene matches: 9. CDR3 protein: CASSPAAGGADTQYF. The CDR3 DNA is TGTGCCAGCAGCCCCGCGGCGGGGGGCGCAGATACGCAGTATTTT.